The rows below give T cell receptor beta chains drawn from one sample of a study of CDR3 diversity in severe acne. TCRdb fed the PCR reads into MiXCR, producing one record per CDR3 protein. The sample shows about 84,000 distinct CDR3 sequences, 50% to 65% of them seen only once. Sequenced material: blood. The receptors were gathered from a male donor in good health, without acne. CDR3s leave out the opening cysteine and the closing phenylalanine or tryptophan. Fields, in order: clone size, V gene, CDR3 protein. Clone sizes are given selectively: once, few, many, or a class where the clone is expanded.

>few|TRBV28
ASTKGDGTGGEDTQY
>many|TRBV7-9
ASSPGGEDYGYT
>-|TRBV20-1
SASLAGSPYNEQFFGEPF
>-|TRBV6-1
ASSPGTSVQETQY
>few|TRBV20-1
SARVGRGYT
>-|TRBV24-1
ATSARAGYDEQY
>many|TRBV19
ASSGDIAKNIQY
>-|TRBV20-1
SARGAGRGLTEAFFGQGTDTQY
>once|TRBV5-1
ASSWERGRIAGELF
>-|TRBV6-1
ASSTGQERQETQY
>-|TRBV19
ASSFLSTGARYEQY
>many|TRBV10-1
ASPPGAYNSPLH
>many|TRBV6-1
ASSPFTGVDYGYT
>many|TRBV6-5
ASSAQDSRYGYT
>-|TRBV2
ASSSEGGGGYT
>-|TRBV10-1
ASSDTGHPSRTSLLQETQY